The 18 T cell receptor beta chains below were found in one sample sequenced in a study of blood T cell repertoires in COVID-19. Profiling relied on immunoSEQ multiplex PCR, and the TCRdb table lists in-frame clones only, not all of them. The sample lists approximately 98,000 clones, about 80% occurring once. Sequenced: peripheral blood. These receptors were taken from a woman aged 70 to 79 with acute or convalescent COVID-19.

A remark on this clone: A read error may account for a junction end that differs from germline. V gene TRBV7-7 combines with J gene TRBJ2-2, with D maybe TRBD1 (6 bases). The CDR3 length is 16 residues. Germline lookup yields CDR1 SSHAT and CDR2 FNYEAQ (reference sequence). The CDR3 loop reads CASSLSGTYSTGELFF. The CDR3 DNA follows: TGTGCTAGCAGCTTATCCGGGACATACTCCACCGGGGAGCTGTTTTTT.

As concerns this clone: In the same sample, other DNA sequences code for this CDR3. V usage is TRBV18 and J usage is TRBJ2-1; 13 positions match TRBD2. The germline V gene has CDR1 KGHSH and CDR2 LQKENI. The V segment lost 3 bases and the J segment 2 bases; nucleotides outside the gene matches: 1. The length of the CDR3 is 16 residues. As DNA, the CDR3 is TGTGCCAGCTCACCCGGACTAGCGGGGGCCTACAATGAGCAGTTCTTC. This gives the protein CASSPGLAGAYNEQFF. The full variable domain, rest sourced from reference TRBV18 and TRBJ2-1, is NAGVMQNPRHLVRRRGQEARLRCSPMKGHSHVYWYRQLPEEGLKFMVYLQKENIIDESGMPKERFSAEFPKEGPSILRIQQVVRGDSAAYFCASSPGLAGAYNEQFFGPGTRLTVL.

The chain couples TRBV6-4 to TRBJ1-1, with 7 bases lining up with TRBD1. J was trimmed by 4 bases and V by 7 bases; bases with no gene match: 9. Per the germline V gene, CDR1 is MRHNA and CDR2 is SNTAGT. The CDR3 extends over 14 amino acids. The CDR3 loop reads CASKKDRAGTEAFF. In DNA form, the CDR3 reads TGTGCCAGCAAGAAAGACAGGGCTGGCACTGAAGCTTTCTTT.

The chain is built from TRBV5-1 and TRBJ1-1; TRBD1 might be the D (5 bases). CDR3 length equals 14 residues. Germline values: CDR1 SGHRS, CDR2 YFSETQ. Trimming pared 4 bases from V and 4 bases from J, leaving 14 bases between. The CDR3 bases are TGCGCCAGCAGCCTTCAGGGAGGAATCACTGAAGCTTTCTTT. Its translation: CASSLQGGITEAFF. The full variable domain, rest sourced from reference TRBV5-1 and TRBJ1-1, is KAGVTQTPRYLIKTRGQQVTLSCSPISGHRSVSWYQQTPGQGLQFLFEYFSETQRNKGNFPGRFSGRQFSNSRSEMNVSTLELGDSALYLCASSLQGGITEAFFGQGTRLTVV.

The gene calls are TRBV6-5 and TRBJ1-1; 10 positions match TRBD1. Germline V lookup: CDR1 MNHEY, CDR2 SVGAGI. Trimming took 1 base from V and 8 from J; bases not matched to a gene: 10. The CDR3 covers 16 residues. CDR3 bases: TGTGCCAGCAGTTACTACGGGACAGGGGTGCCGAAGGAAGCTTTCTTT. Its translation: CASSYYGTGVPKEAFF.

The J gene is TRBJ1-2, the V gene TRBV5-8; TRBD1 aligns across 7 bases. V was clipped by 6 bases and J by 5 bases; unmatched bases: 10. CDR1 and CDR2 from the germline V gene are SGHTS and YDEGEE. The CDR3 covers 14 residues. Here the CDR3 DNA reads TGTGCCAGCAACAAACAGGGGCTTCAATATGGCTACACCTTC. This translates into CASNKQGLQYGYTF. Full variable domain (missing parts from reference TRBV5-8 and TRBJ1-2): EAGVTQSPTHLIKTRGQQATLRCSPISGHTSVYWYQQALGLGLQFLLWYDEGEERNRGNFPPRFSGRQFPNYSSELNVNALELEDSALYLCASNKQGLQYGYTFGSGTRLTVV.

The chain links TRBV7-2 to TRBJ1-5; D call uncertain. In germline, CDR1 is SGHTA, CDR2 FQGNSA. V shed 0 bases and J shed 5 bases, with 8 bases lying between them. The CDR3 is 14 amino acids. CDR3 sequence reads: CASSLALGYQPQHF. DNA of the CDR3: TGTGCCAGCAGCTTAGCGCTCGGGTATCAGCCCCAGCATTTT.

With regard to this clone: Other DNA sequences within the sample encode an identical CDR3. The chain recombines TRBV28 with TRBJ1-2; TRBD1 matches at 11 bases. CDR1 is MDHEN and CDR2 is SYDVKM in the germline V gene. CDR3 size: 13 residues. V dropped 3 bases and J dropped 6; count of bases not matched to a gene: 0. CDR3 residues: CASSLGQGDGYTF. CDR3 nucleotides: TGTGCCAGCAGTTTGGGACAGGGGGATGGCTACACCTTC.

The rearrangement joins TRBV6-1 to TRBJ2-3; 8 bases line up with TRBD1. The length of the CDR3 is 17 residues. Germline CDR1 reads MNHNS; CDR2 reads SASEGT. J lost 1 base, V lost 2 bases, and 8 bases had no gene match. The CDR3 loop reads CASSEPGQASGTDTQYF. For the CDR3, the DNA is TGTGCCAGCAGTGAACCGGGACAGGCTTCTGGCACAGATACGCAGTATTTT.

This clone was seen a handful of times. The chain recombines TRBV2 with TRBJ1-5, with 7 positions matching TRBD1. V gave up 6 bases and J gave up 4 bases; unmatched junction bases: 3. CDR1 SNHLY and CDR2 FYNNEI come from the germline V gene. CDR3 size: 13 residues. The CDR3 protein is CASSGTENQPQHF. In DNA form, the CDR3 reads TGTGCCAGCAGCGGGACAGAAAATCAGCCCCAGCATTTT.

CDR3 region: CASVKTETATYGYTF. The CDR3 coding sequence is TGTGCCAGCGTAAAGACAGAAACCGCCACCTATGGCTACACCTTC. The chain combines TRBV2 with TRBJ1-2, with a possible D match to TRBD1 (5 bases). Trimming stripped 8 bases from V and 4 bases from J, with 20 bases between. This CDR3 comprises 15 residues. The germline gives CDR1 SNHLY, CDR2 FYNNEI.

V is TRBV5-1 and J is TRBJ2-1; D perhaps matches TRBD1 (5 bases). Germline V gene lookup returns CDR1 SGHRS and CDR2 YFSETQ. The V end lost 6 bases, the J end lost 3 bases, and 19 bases lay between the germline ends. This CDR3 is 16 amino acids long. CDR3 loop: CASTTWMQGRYNEQFF. The CDR3 coding sequence is TGCGCCAGCACCACTTGGATGCAGGGCCGCTACAATGAGCAGTTCTTC.

The V gene is TRBV6-2 or TRBV6-3, the J gene TRBJ2-2; 8 nucleotides line up with TRBD1. CDR3 size: 12 residues. CDR1 and CDR2 from the germline V gene are MNHEY and SVGEGT. V shed 5 bases, J shed 7 bases, and the junction held 0 bases outside the gene matches. The CDR3 loop reads CASSGQGGELFF. The CDR3 DNA follows: TGTGCCAGCAGTGGACAGGGCGGGGAGCTGTTTTTT.

V gene TRBV12-5 combines with J gene TRBJ2-1, with TRBD1 identical over 7 bases. CDR1 and CDR2 from the germline V gene are LGHNT and FRNRAP. V was clipped by 1 base and J by 10 bases; unmatched bases: 4. The CDR3 consists of 13 residues. CDR3 residues: CASGLDTRGEQFF. CDR3 nucleotide sequence: TGTGCTAGTGGTTTGGATACCAGGGGGGAGCAGTTCTTC. Variable domain in full (rest from reference TRBV12-5 and TRBJ2-1): DARVTQTPRHKVTEMGQEVTMRCQPILGHNTVFWYRQTMMQGLELLAYFRNRAPLDDSGMPKDRFSAEMPDATLATLKIQPSEPRDSAVYFCASGLDTRGEQFFGPGTRLTVL.

The rearrangement uses TRBV2 and TRBJ2-3; D unresolved. Trimming pared 4 bases from V and 0 bases from J, leaving 11 bases between. CDR3 length: 15 residues. The germline V gene has CDR1 SNHLY and CDR2 FYNNEI. The CDR3 region has the DNA TGTGCCAGCAGTGGAGGTGCTACTAGCACAGATACGCAGTATTTT. The encoded protein is CASSGGATSTDTQYF.

This clone was seen only once. The chain is built from TRBV27 and TRBJ1-6; D gene uncertain. Germline loops: CDR1 MNHEY, CDR2 SMNVEV (reference sequence). The CDR3 spans 15 residues. Trimming took off 5 bases at V and 3 bases at J, with 11 bases between the two ends. The CDR3 sequence is CASSPRLVYNSPLHF. Written as DNA, the CDR3 is TGTGCCAGCAGTCCAAGACTGGTCTATAATTCACCCCTCCACTTT.

This sequence joins TRBV5-1 and TRBJ2-5; the D gene is possibly TRBD2 (5 bases). Trimming cost V 0 bases and J 5 bases, with 17 bases left between them. Per the germline V gene, CDR1 is SGHRS and CDR2 is YFSETQ. The CDR3 length is 16 residues. CDR3 loop: CASSLGGKGPAETQYF. CDR3 bases: TGCGCCAGCAGCTTGGGAGGGAAGGGCCCCGCGGAGACCCAGTACTTC.

This chain links TRBV27 with TRBJ2-1, with unresolved D. The CDR3 covers 13 residues. The germline V and J ends were trimmed by 6 bases and 5 bases, with 11 bases remaining between them. Germline CDR1 is MNHEY and CDR2 is SMNVEV (reference sequence). The CDR3 coding sequence is TGTGCCAGCAGAAGAGTATCGAACAATGAGCAGTTCTTC. This codes for CASRRVSNNEQFF.